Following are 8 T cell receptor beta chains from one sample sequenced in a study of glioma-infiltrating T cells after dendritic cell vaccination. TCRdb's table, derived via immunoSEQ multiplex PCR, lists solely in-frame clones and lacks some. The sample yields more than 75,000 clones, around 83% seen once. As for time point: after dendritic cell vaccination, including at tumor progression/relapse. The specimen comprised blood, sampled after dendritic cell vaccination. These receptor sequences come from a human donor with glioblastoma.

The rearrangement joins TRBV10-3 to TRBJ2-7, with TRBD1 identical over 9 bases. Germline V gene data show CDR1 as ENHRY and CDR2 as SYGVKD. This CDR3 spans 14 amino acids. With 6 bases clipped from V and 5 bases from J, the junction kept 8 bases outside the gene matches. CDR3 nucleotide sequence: TGTGCCATCAGGCCGGGACAGGGTCCTAACGAGCAGTACTTC. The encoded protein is CAIRPGQGPNEQYF.

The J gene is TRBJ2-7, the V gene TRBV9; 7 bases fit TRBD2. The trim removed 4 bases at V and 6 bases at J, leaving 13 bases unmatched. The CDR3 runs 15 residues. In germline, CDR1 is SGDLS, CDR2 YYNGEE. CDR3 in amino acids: CASSSRPGGSAEQYF. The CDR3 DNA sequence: TGTGCCAGCAGCTCCCGTCCCGGGGGGAGCGCCGAGCAGTACTTC.

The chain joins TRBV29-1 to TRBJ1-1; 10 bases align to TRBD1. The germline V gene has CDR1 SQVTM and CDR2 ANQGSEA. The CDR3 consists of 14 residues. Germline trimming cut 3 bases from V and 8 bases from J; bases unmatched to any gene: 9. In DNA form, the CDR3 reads TGCAGCGTTGAGGACCGGGACAGGGGCATAGAAGCTTTCTTT. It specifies CSVEDRDRGIEAFF.

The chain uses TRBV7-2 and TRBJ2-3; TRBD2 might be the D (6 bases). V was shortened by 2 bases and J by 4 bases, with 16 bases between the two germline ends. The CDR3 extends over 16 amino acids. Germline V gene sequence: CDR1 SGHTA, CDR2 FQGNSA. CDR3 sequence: CASSLSFGGDADTQYF. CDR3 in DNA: TGTGCCAGCAGCTTATCTTTCGGGGGAGACGCAGATACGCAGTATTTT.

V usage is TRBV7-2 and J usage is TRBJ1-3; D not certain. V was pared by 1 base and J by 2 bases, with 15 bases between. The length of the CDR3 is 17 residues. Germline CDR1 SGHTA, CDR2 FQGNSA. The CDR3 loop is CASSLGANFLTGNTIYF. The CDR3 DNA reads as TGTGCCAGCAGCTTAGGGGCAAATTTTCTTACTGGAAACACCATATATTTT. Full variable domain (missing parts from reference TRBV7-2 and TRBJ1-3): GAGVSQSPSNKVTEKGKDVELRCDPISGHTALYWYRQSLGQGLEFLIYFQGNSAPDKSGLPSDRFSAERTGGSVSTLTIQRTQQEDSAVYLCASSLGANFLTGNTIYFGEGSWLTVV.

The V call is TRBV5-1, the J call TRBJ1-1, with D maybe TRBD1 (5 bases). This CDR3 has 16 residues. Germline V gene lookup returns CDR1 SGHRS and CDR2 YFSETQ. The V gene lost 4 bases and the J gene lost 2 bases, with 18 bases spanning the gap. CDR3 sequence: CASSIRGGAYNTEAFF. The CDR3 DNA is TGCGCCAGCAGCATCCGAGGTGGGGCTTATAACACTGAAGCTTTCTTT.

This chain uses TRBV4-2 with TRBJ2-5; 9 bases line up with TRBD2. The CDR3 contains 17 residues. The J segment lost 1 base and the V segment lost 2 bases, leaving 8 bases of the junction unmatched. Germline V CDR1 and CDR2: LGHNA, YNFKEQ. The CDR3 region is CASSQKAGGPSQETQYF. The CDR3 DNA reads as TGTGCCAGCAGCCAAAAGGCGGGGGGGCCGTCCCAAGAGACCCAGTACTTC.

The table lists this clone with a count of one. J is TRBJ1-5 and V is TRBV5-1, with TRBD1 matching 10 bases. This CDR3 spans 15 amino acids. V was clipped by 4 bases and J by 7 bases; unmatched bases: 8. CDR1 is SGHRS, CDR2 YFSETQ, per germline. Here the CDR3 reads CASSRGTGVGQPQHF. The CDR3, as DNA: TGCGCCAGCAGCCGGGGGACAGGGGTGGGGCAGCCCCAGCATTTT.